This TCR beta chain stems from a study of blood T cell repertoires in COVID-19. Looking at the study overall: Donors in the United States, Italy and Spain gave samples during acute or convalescent COVID-19. PBMCs, B-cell-depleted T cells, or T cells provided the cDNA or gDNA that made up the material.

The germline V gene has CDR1 MGHRA and CDR2 YSYEKL. The CDR3 is 17 residues long. Trimming shortened V by 1 base and J by 5 bases, and 17 bases separated the two germline ends. Authors' processing steps: Amplification with reference gene primers provided the estimates of nucleated cell counts. The protocol was immunoSEQ multiplex PCR, while the TCRdb copy is restricted to in-frame clones and leaves out a portion. From that table come the V and J calls and clone size; the DNA was used to work out D and trimming. The top ten clones hold approximately 1.3% of a sample with some 380,000 clones, over 75% of them seen once. Participants came from about 23 US areas, aged about 18 to 90 years.

The origin of this receptor is a man in his thirties or forties who had recovered from COVID-19. The rearrangement joins TRBV4-1 to TRBJ1-4; maybe TRBD1 (5 bases). The sample was PBMCs or T cells enriched from blood (not recorded which). In nucleotides, the CDR3 is TGCGCCAGCAGCCAAGTGGTCGAGACAGTCCCAAATGAAAAACTGTTTTTT. This codes for CASSQVVETVPNEKLFF.